What follows are 14 T cell receptor beta chains derived from one specimen sequenced in a study of cytomegalovirus exposure and HLA in healthy donors. 60 Vbeta and 13 Jbeta primers were used in PCR. Assay used: immunoSEQ multiplex PCR; TCRdb lists only in-frame clones, some missing. The sample consists of some 140,000 clones, roughly 80% of them appearing once. Specimen: PBMCs. These receptor sequences come from a man younger than 45 in good health and CMV-seropositive.

This chain uses TRBV15 with TRBJ1-2; D not certain. V was clipped by 3 bases and J by 0 bases, with 5 bases between them. Germline-derived CDR1 and CDR2 are LNHNV and YYDKDF (reference sequence). CDR3 size: 13 residues. CDR3 protein: CATSRGANYGYTF. CDR3 sequence (DNA): TGTGCCACCAGCAGGGGCGCTAACTATGGCTACACCTTC. Filled out from reference TRBV15 and TRBJ1-2, the complete variable domain reads DAMVIQNPRYQVTQFGKPVTLSCSQTLNHNVMYWYQQKSSQAPKLLFHYYDKDFNNEADTPDNFQSRRPNTSFCFLDIRSPGLGDTAMYLCATSRGANYGYTFGSGTRLTVV.

The sample holds one count of this clone. For the CDR3, the DNA is TGTGCCAGTAGTGCAGTTCAGGGGCACTATGGCTACACCTTC. This sequence encodes CASSAVQGHYGYTF. This rearrangement joins TRBV19 to TRBJ1-2; weak D call: TRBD1 (6 bases). From germline, CDR1 is LNHDA and CDR2 SQIVND (reference sequence). V was cut by 5 bases and J by 3 bases, with 13 bases left in between. The CDR3 runs 14 residues. The full variable domain, its missing parts supplied by reference TRBV19 and TRBJ1-2, is DGGITQSPKYLFRKEGQNVTLSCEQNLNHDAMYWYRQDPGQGLRLIYYSQIVNDFQKGDIAEGYSVSREKKESFPLTVTSAQKNPTAFYLCASSAVQGHYGYTFGSGTRLTVV.

The chain recombines TRBV30 with TRBJ2-2; no clear D. Trimming cost V 2 bases and J 6 bases, with 7 bases left between them. CDR3 size: 12 residues. Germline V gives CDR1 GTSNPN, CDR2 SVGIG (reference sequence). For the CDR3, the DNA is TGTGCCTGGAGTCCTAGTGCCGGGGAGCTGTTTTTT. The encoded protein is CAWSPSAGELFF.

Only a few counts were recorded for this clone. The chain joins TRBV4-1 to TRBJ2-1; TRBD2 matches at 9 bases. The germline V gene has CDR1 MGHRA and CDR2 YSYEKL. This CDR3 region has 17 residues. Trimming at V came to 5 bases and at J to 2 bases, leaving 10 bases not matched to a gene. CDR3 residues: CASSSFTSGRPYNEQFF. The CDR3 DNA reads as TGCGCCAGCAGCTCCTTTACTAGCGGGCGGCCCTACAATGAGCAGTTCTTC.

This rearrangement joins TRBV5-1 to TRBJ2-5; no definite D call. Near its end, the DNA agrees better with TRBJ2-7, so the J call may be wrong. The CDR3 runs to 15 residues. Germline V CDR1 and CDR2: SGHRS, YFSETQ. The CDR3 bases are TGCGCCAGCAGCTTGTCAGGAACCCTTCTCGGCGAGCAGTACTTC. Translating it yields CASSLSGTLLGEQYF.

The CDR3: CAWSSSGSWGTDTQYF. The CDR3 DNA reads as TGTGCCTGGAGTAGCAGCGGGAGTTGGGGCACAGATACGCAGTATTTT. The chain couples TRBV30 to TRBJ2-3; TRBD2 agrees at 8 bases. Germline loops: CDR1 GTSNPN, CDR2 SVGIG (reference sequence). J lost 1 base, V lost 2 bases, and 8 bases had no gene match. This CDR3 contains 16 residues.

This clone has more than one count but fewer than ten. Other DNA sequences within the sample encode an identical CDR3. The chain links TRBV28 to TRBJ2-3; 7 bases fit TRBD1. The CDR3 is 14 amino acids. Germline V CDR1 and CDR2: MDHEN, SYDVKM. After removal of 5 bases from V and 0 bases from J, the junction contained 2 bases not matched to a gene. The CDR3 DNA is TGTGCCAGCAGTAGGGACAGCAGCACAGATACGCAGTATTTT. Translating it yields CASSRDSSTDTQYF.

The genes are TRBV18 and TRBJ1-1, with 9 bases aligning to TRBD1. This CDR3 is built from 17 residues. V lost 0 bases, J lost 0 bases, and 5 bases stayed unmatched. Germline V gene data show CDR1 as KGHSH and CDR2 as LQKENI. The CDR3 sequence is CASSPPGTGNMNTEAFF. The CDR3 DNA sequence: TGTGCCAGCTCACCACCAGGGACAGGGAACATGAACACTGAAGCTTTCTTT. Full variable domain (rest looked up from reference TRBV18 and TRBJ1-1): NAGVMQNPRHLVRRRGQEARLRCSPMKGHSHVYWYRQLPEEGLKFMVYLQKENIIDESGMPKERFSAEFPKEGPSILRIQQVVRGDSAAYFCASSPPGTGNMNTEAFFGQGTRLTVV.

CDR3 DNA sequence: TGTGCCAGCAGTTCAACAGGGACCTATGGCTACACCTTC. Translating it yields CASSSTGTYGYTF. This chain links TRBV28 with TRBJ1-2; a possible D gene is TRBD1 (6 bases). The CDR3 totals 13 residues. Trimming removed 4 bases from V and 4 bases from J, with 10 bases in between. From germline, CDR1 is MDHEN and CDR2 SYDVKM.

The genes are TRBV27 and TRBJ2-1, with 10 bases lining up with TRBD2. This CDR3 is 13 amino acids long. With 8 bases clipped from V and 6 bases from J, the junction kept 4 bases outside the gene matches. Germline values: CDR1 MNHEY, CDR2 SMNVEV (reference sequence). The CDR3 loop reads CASASGSINEQFF. The DNA of the CDR3 is TGTGCCAGCGCTAGCGGGAGTATCAATGAGCAGTTCTTC.

V gene TRBV28 combines with J gene TRBJ2-3; 11 nucleotides match TRBD1. The V gene end was trimmed by 5 bases and the J gene end by 4 bases; junction bases not matched to a gene: 8. Germline-derived CDR1 and CDR2 are MDHEN and SYDVKM. CDR3 size: 16 residues. The CDR3 coding sequence is TGTGCCAGCAGTCACTCCGGGACAGGGGGGCCAGATACGCAGTATTTT. Protein: CASSHSGTGGPDTQYF. Drawing the rest from reference TRBV28 and TRBJ2-3, the complete variable domain is DVKVTQSSRYLVKRTGEKVFLECVQDMDHENMFWYRQDPGLGLRLIYFSYDVKMKEKGDIPEGYSVSREKKERFSLILESASTNQTSMYLCASSHSGTGGPDTQYFGPGTRLTVL.

This chain joins TRBV19 and TRBJ2-1; D is perhaps TRBD2 (6 bases). Between the trimmed V and J ends, which lost 5 bases and 5 bases, there was a span of 16 bases. The CDR3 spans 15 residues. Germline V gene sequence: CDR1 LNHDA, CDR2 SQIVND (reference sequence). The CDR3 protein is CASSVPGTLNNEQFF. Written as DNA, the CDR3 is TGTGCCAGTAGTGTCCCCGGGACTCTAAACAATGAGCAGTTCTTC.

In its sample, this clone was seen once. The V call is TRBV28, the J call TRBJ2-1; 11 nucleotides agree with TRBD2. Germline CDR1 MDHEN, CDR2 SYDVKM. V lost 2 bases to trimming and J lost 7 bases; unmatched junction nucleotides: 4. This CDR3 has 15 amino acids. CDR3 in amino acids: CASSLKASGRNEQFF. The CDR3 DNA sequence: TGTGCCAGCAGTTTAAAGGCTAGCGGGAGGAATGAGCAGTTCTTC.

The chain combines TRBV19 with TRBJ1-5; 8 nucleotides match TRBD1. J gave up 1 base and V 5 bases, and 4 bases lay outside the gene matches. From germline, CDR1 is LNHDA and CDR2 SQIVND (reference sequence). The CDR3 is 15 residues long. CDR3 region: CASSLGQGSNQPQHF. CDR3 DNA: TGTGCCAGTAGTCTTGGACAGGGAAGCAATCAGCCCCAGCATTTT.